Sequencing of this T cell receptor beta chain was carried out in a study of radiotherapy plus CTLA-4 blockade in lung cancer. Across the whole study: Around 18% of enrolled patients responded objectively, and approximately 30% had disease control.

General study findings and limits: Blood saw expansion of tumor-derived TCR clones after radiotherapy plus ipilimumab.

Focal radiation plus CTLA-4 blockade with ipilimumab was given to patients with chemo-refractory metastatic non-small-cell lung cancer. Data came from immunoSEQ multiplex PCR; TCRdb stores just in-frame clones and leaves some out. The data hold tens of thousands of clones, with approximately 77% observed a single time. Of note for this clone: Its target is not known.

CDR3 length: 16 residues. V lost 5 bases and J 9 bases, leaving 25 bases between the germline ends. CDR1 is SGHRS and CDR2 is YFSETQ in the germline V gene. The starting material was peripheral blood, obtained from a patient treated with radiotherapy plus ipilimumab. The gene calls are TRBV5-1 and TRBJ2-3, with D perhaps TRBD2 (5 bases). The receptor comes from a human donor with non-small cell lung cancer whose response to radiotherapy plus ipilimumab could not be evaluated. This CDR3 reads CASRSGVTITDRTQYF. Here the CDR3 DNA reads TGCGCCAGCAGATCCGGGGTAACAATTACAGATCGAACGCAGTATTTT. Using reference TRBV5-1 and TRBJ2-3 for the parts outside the CDR3, the full variable domain is KAGVTQTPRYLIKTRGQQVTLSCSPISGHRSVSWYQQTPGQGLQFLFEYFSETQRNKGNFPGRFSGRQFSNSRSEMNVSTLELGDSALYLCASRSGVTITDRTQYFGPGTRLTVL.